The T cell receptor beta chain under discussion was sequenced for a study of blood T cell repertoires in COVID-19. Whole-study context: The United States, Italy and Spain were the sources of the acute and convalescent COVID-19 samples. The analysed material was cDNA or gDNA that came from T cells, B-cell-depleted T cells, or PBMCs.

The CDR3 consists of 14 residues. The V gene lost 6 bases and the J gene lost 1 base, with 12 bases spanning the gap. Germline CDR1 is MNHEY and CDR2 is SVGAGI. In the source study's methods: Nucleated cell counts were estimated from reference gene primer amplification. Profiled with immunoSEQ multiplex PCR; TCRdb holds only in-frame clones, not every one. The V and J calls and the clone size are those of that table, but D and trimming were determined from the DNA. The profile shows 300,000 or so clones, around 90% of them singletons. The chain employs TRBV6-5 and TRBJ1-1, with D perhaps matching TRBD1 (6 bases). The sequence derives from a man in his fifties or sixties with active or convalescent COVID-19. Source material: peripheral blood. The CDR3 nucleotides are TGTGCCAGCAGGAGGCAGGGGCCGAACACTGAAGCTTTCTTT. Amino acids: CASRRQGPNTEAFF.